This TCR beta chain was recovered during a study of T cell repertoires and HLA-DP antigens. Using immunoSEQ multiplex PCR, the repertoire was profiled, and TCRdb retains in-frame clones only, with some absent. Of thousands of clones listed, 76% are singletons. After less than 16 days' expansion, CD4+ cells were restimulated 20 to 25 h with HeLa expressing allogeneic DPB1. Cells were stimulated with HeLa cells transduced with HLA-DPA1/DPB1, HLA-DM, invariant chain and CD80. CD4+ cells were cocultured 3:1 with 100 Gy-irradiated HeLa cells plus 50 U/mL IL-2. Untouched CD4+ T cells were bead-isolated from PBMC at about 97.7% purity. Whole-study findings and limits: The CD4+ repertoire was not split into naive and memory.

In germline, CDR1 is MNHNS, CDR2 SASEGT. The CDR3 totals 15 residues. J lost 3 bases, V lost 1 base, and 6 bases had no gene match. This clonotype was obtained from a woman in her late teens or twenties in good health and CMV-seronegative. The sequencing input was CD137- CD4+ T cells from cultured PBMCs. The chain employs TRBV6-1 and TRBJ2-7; 7 nucleotides line up with TRBD1. This CDR3 is CASSEEGRGSYEQYF. For the CDR3, the DNA is TGTGCCAGCAGTGAAGAGGGCAGGGGGAGCTACGAGCAGTACTTC.